This T cell receptor (beta chain) came from a study of cytomegalovirus exposure and HLA in healthy donors (dated by TCRdb to the late 2010s). As for the study more broadly: An earlier analysis of some 500 of the donors reported approximately 290 Gb of sequence data and roughly 110 million unique TCR beta sequences from 190 million or so T cells. To predict cytomegalovirus infection status, the study brought together high-throughput TCR immunosequencing, statistical association of individual TCRs with disease status, and machine learning. The number of typed donors differed by locus: about 620-640 for A, B, C, DRB1 and DQB1; approximately 540 for DQA1; 606 for DPA1; and some 470 for DPB1. A few DR-DQ haplotypes were handled as single units for association and clustering because linkage in the cohort was strong. In an earlier analysis of 500 to 650 of the donors, high-throughput TCR beta sequencing was used to judge whether each TCR beta V gene segment behaved as functional or pseudogenic. In a later genetic analysis, genome-wide SNP genotypes for about 65% of the 666 donors were used, and that subset was treated as a discovery cohort. The later analysis used no new phenotypic data to find candidate immune exposures, relying instead on TCR beta sequences and their occurrence across donors. Every discovery cohort repertoire had been produced on one sequencing platform. About 300 gigabases of sequencing data and approximately 93 million unique TCR sequences were included in an early release covering about 700 HLA-typed donors. The study aimed to test whether signatures of past pathogen exposure could be identified by cataloging public T cell receptors. Across around 400 genotyped donors of the cohort, an average of roughly 250,000 unique TCR beta nucleotide sequences per donor were sequenced, and roughly a sixth of those sequences were non-productive. The genetic ancestry cluster associated with self-reported Caucasian donors included roughly four fifths of the 398 genotyped donors. Donor age, sex, ethnicity and CMV serostatus were compiled together with the repertoire data. Along with the approximately 700-subject first cohort, a separate validation cohort of over a hundred different subjects was used. To study patterns of TCR occurrence, a later analysis re-analyzed previously published TCR beta repertoires from several hundred donors and added high-resolution HLA genotyping. Both class I and class II loci were covered by HLA typing, at four-digit resolution. Using immunosequencing, the study profiled T cell repertoires from about 610 subjects and related those repertoires to cytomegalovirus serostatus.

In this sample, this clone turned up a few times. Its antigen is not yet known. No qualities accompany the bases; no much larger clone lies one base away. On the study overall, not on this receptor specifically: An earlier analysis of some 590 of the donors showed that most TCR beta V segments appeared in productive rearrangements either about 90% or about 30% of the time, which broadly matched IMGT annotations. In a later analysis, HLA-associated TCR beta chains showed more clonal expansion and lower generation probabilities than non-associated chains that were equally common. The cohort was sequenced for TCR beta chains only, and without alpha or paired-chain data the features that could be detected were limited. A further reported finding was that TCR beta sequences accurately predicted the HLA-A and HLA-B alleles for most subjects in the first cohort. Three of the identified cytomegalovirus-associated TCR beta chains were confirmed in vitro to be specific for cytomegalovirus antigens. Assigning TCR associations to individual alleles was difficult when HLA alleles, especially DR and DQ, strongly co-occurred. Correlated functional status among segregating V segments might reflect linkage disequilibrium, but an unknown experimental factor could not be ruled out. Some IMGT-functional V segments, including TRBV6-2 and TRBV6-3, could not be told apart with the 87-base-pair reads, so those segments were excluded. According to a later genetic analysis, donors in an Asian-associated ancestry cluster had fewer N-insertions in productive TCRs than the approximately 630-donor mean. A later analysis found that most CMV-associated TCR beta chains appeared HLA-restricted, with HLA associations seemingly driven largely by CMV exposure. In a later analysis, about 16,000 TCR beta sequences were associated with specific HLA alleles at a false discovery rate of 0.05. Seventeen rarely observed V segments, including chromosome 9 orphons, were excluded from the earlier analysis of a few hundred of the donors because counts were too low. Across donors, most TCR sequences were observed very rarely, whereas some public TCRs were present in many individuals. A total of fewer than 200 TCR beta chains were listed by the study as associated with cytomegalovirus. Sequencing depth was assumed to be roughly uniform across donors in the presence/absence analyses, though that assumption may not hold. An association between a missense DCLRE1C variant and V-gene and J-gene trimming of TCR beta chains was found in a later genetic analysis and replicated in an independent cohort. A later analysis reported that several top co-occurrence clusters appeared linked to parvovirus B19, influenza, CMV and Epstein-Barr virus. CMV serostatus was the only immune exposure information available for the cohort. A group of highly shared sequence variants was considered likely to be a technical artifact of the sequencing pipeline. Because some donors lacked HLA typing at each locus, the association tests relied only on the typed subset. The authors suggested that the approach could potentially be extended to other disease states and immunological phenotypes. According to a later analysis, TCR association rates differed among HLA loci, with DRB1 alleles showing the most associated TCRs and HLA-C alleles showing the fewest. The classifier was reported to diagnose cytomegalovirus status with high specificity and sensitivity in both the original cohort and the validation cohort.

The cohort consisted of more than 650 healthy bone marrow donors. At the time of sampling, all cohort members were nominally healthy, though unrecorded immune exposures were likely present. The donor tested CMV seropositive, placing the donor among the approximately 290 seropositive members of the cohort. Every donor gave a peripheral blood sample, and the peripheral blood mononuclear cells from that sample were used for TCR beta sequencing. The Qiagen DNeasy Blood Extraction Kit was used to extract genomic DNA from the blood cell samples. Germline trimming amounts to 6 bases on V and 0 bases on J, with 4 as the count of junction bases outside the gene matches. The CDR3 runs 15 residues from the cysteine to the phenylalanine. Only the CDR3 DNA stays, 45 bases, in frame from base 1. CDR1 and CDR2, looked up from the germline V gene, are MGHDK and SYGVNS. Library preparation was by the immunoSEQ multiplex PCR assay. For the multiplex PCR, a mixture combining 60 forward primers for TCR Vbeta segments and 13 reverse primers for TCR Jbeta segments was used. A multiplex PCR assay on genomic DNA amplified the CDR3 region of rearranged TCR beta genes. The Illumina HiSeq System was used to sequence the amplified TCR beta libraries as 87-base-pair reads. The study's processing was this. Across the 670 or so repertoires, a later analysis counted 78 million or so unique TCR beta chains, roughly 11 million of which were shared by at least two donors. A nearest-neighbor algorithm error-corrected the raw reads and collapsed the reads into unique sequences, merging closely related sequences to remove PCR and sequencing errors. Alignment of CDR3 sequences to IMGT reference sequences was used to assign V, D and J gene segments. For a sequence to be retained, a match of at least six nucleotides to both a V gene segment and a J gene segment was required. A rearrangement counted as productive if the CDR3 had no stop codons and remained in frame with V and J, and every other rearrangement counted as non-productive. CDR3 was defined by IMGT convention, running from the second conserved V-encoded cysteine to the conserved J-encoded phenylalanine. In an earlier analysis of just under 600 of the donors, sequences lacking an unambiguous match to a single V gene segment were excluded. In an earlier analysis of approximately 550 of the donors, V segments were called functional above 56.7% productive rearrangements and were called segregating when the between-donor standard deviation exceeded 5%. A statistical classification framework was developed to diagnose cytomegalovirus status using the catalog of TCR beta chain sequences. In a later analysis, V and J genes were assigned by comparing TCR nucleotide sequences against IMGT/GENE-DB human TR gene sequences. In a later analysis, CDR3 sequences and most-parsimonious VDJ recombination scenarios were assigned using the TCRdist pipeline. In a later analysis, each TCR beta chain was defined by its CDR3 amino acid sequence together with its V-gene family, and reads lacking a unique V-gene family were excluded. To address suspected cross-contamination and a sequencing artifact, a later analysis removed a few hundred highly shared, low-generation-probability nucleotide sequences. For each public chain, a later analysis derived a clonal expansion index from normalized ranks of inferred template counts within each repertoire. A later analysis computed generation probabilities with a VDJ recombination model fitted to out-of-frame rearrangements, and checked the results against IGoR. In a later analysis, hypergeometric tests were used to score TCR-TCR, TCR-HLA and TCR-CMV co-occurrence, with a repertoire-size bias correction applied to TCR pairs. False discovery rates were estimated in a later analysis by permuting HLA or CMV assignments 20 times. A later analysis grouped co-occurring TCRs with DBSCAN, adding TCRdist sequence similarity when clustering within HLA-allele-positive subsets. Repertoires with fewer than 30,000 or more than 120,000 public chains, plus five repertoires with anomalous nucleotide sharing, were excluded from co-occurrence clustering. TCRdb limited this immuneACCESS table to in-frame rearrangements with V and J called. A share of clones is missing; checked studies link under half to unresolved V genes, and the rest is unexplained. The D gene and trimming were derived from the DNA, and the V and J assignments and clone size from that table. The sample table holds 120,000 or so clones, of which approximately 17% were seen once. The ten largest make up approximately 2.9% of the sample.

The sequence derives from a female donor in good health and CMV-seropositive. The sample was PBMCs. This sequence uses TRBV25-1 and TRBJ1-3, with 8 middle bases fitting TRBD1. Read as DNA, the sequence is TGTGCCAGCAGGGGACAGGCCCTCTCTGGAAACACCATATATTTT. It translates to CASRGQALSGNTIYF.